The 3 T cell receptor beta chains below all came from one sample that was sequenced in a study of shared clonotypes between healthy human individuals. Sequenced by immunoSEQ multiplex PCR; TCRdb stores in-frame clones only, minus some. Of some 2,000,000 clones in the sample, approximately 95% were seen once. The sequencing sample was made of naive CD4+ T cells sorted from blood. The sample's subset: CD45RA+ positively selected. Source of these receptors: a young man in good health.

This chain uses TRBV11-3 with TRBJ2-2; D tentatively reads TRBD1 or TRBD2 (6 bases each). V gave up 6 bases and J gave up 4 bases, with 21 bases separating them. Germline V gene data show CDR1 as SGHNT and CDR2 as YENEEA. The CDR3 runs to 17 residues. Written as DNA, the CDR3 is TGTGCCAGCAGTTCCCAGGGGCTAGCGATCCGCACCGGGGAGCTGTTTTTT. Its translation: CASSSQGLAIRTGELFF.

On this clone itself: The identical CDR3 is also encoded by other nucleotide sequences in the sample. This chain's CDR3 is CASRYTEAFF. DNA for the CDR3: TGTGCCAGCAGGTACACTGAAGCTTTCTTT. The gene calls are TRBV2 and TRBJ1-1; D not certain. The germline gives CDR1 SNHLY, CDR2 FYNNEI. The CDR3 sequence is 10 residues long. V was clipped by 6 bases and J by 3 bases, with 2 bases between them. The full variable domain, its missing parts supplied by reference TRBV2 and TRBJ1-1, is EPEVTQTPSHQVTQMGQEVILRCVPISNHLYFYWYRQILGQKVEFLVSFYNNEISEKSEIFDDQFSVERPDGSNFTLKIRSTKLEDSAMYFCASRYTEAFFGQGTRLTVV.

This clone was observed a single time. The chain couples TRBV19 to TRBJ1-2, with TRBD1 identical over 9 bases. V lost 5 bases to trimming and J lost 5 bases; unmatched junction nucleotides: 9. CDR1 is LNHDA, CDR2 SQIVND, per germline (reference sequence). The CDR3 consists of 15 residues. CDR3 DNA sequence: TGTGCCAGTAGTGCACAGACAGGGGGAAGGTATGGCTACACCTTC. Amino acids: CASSAQTGGRYGYTF.